This T cell receptor beta chain appears in the sequencing data of a study of CD8 T cells in Susac syndrome (dated by TCRdb to the late 2010s). For context, the study as a whole: Whether CD8+ T cell activation and differentiation in Susac syndrome was antigen driven was tested using repertoire sequencing.

The CDR3 has 15 amino acids, counting the end cysteine and phenylalanine. The only DNA kept is the CDR3, 45 bases in frame from the first base. For CDR1 and CDR2, the germline V gene lists SGHTA and FQGTGA. A distance of 12 bases separates the germline ends of V and J, which lose 5 bases and 2 bases respectively. This clonotype was detected once. Its antigen remains unidentified. No base quality values were provided; no much bigger clone lies one nucleotide off. One read is thin evidence. Overall study outcomes, separate from this receptor: The study acknowledged that relatively few individuals were included in the TCR sequencing and HLA analysis.

High-throughput TCR beta sequencing profiled peripheral blood CD8+ and CD4+ T cells from healthy donors, Susac syndrome patients and multiple sclerosis patients. Healthy donors were included as age- and sex-matched controls. CD8+ TEMRA cells were enriched by FACS, while bulk CD8+ and CD4+ T cells were purified by magnetic negative isolation. Blood was drawn into EDTA tubes, processed within 24 hours, and PBMCs were isolated by density gradient centrifugation. PBMCs intended for TCR sequencing were cryopreserved in liquid nitrogen and were subsequently thawed in a 37 degrees C water bath. The sorted or isolated CD4+, CD8+ and CD8+ TEMRA cells had a purity of 90% or higher. RNA was extracted with the RNeasy kit and about 0.5 to 1 ug was reverse transcribed using random hexamers. TCR beta CDR3 regions were amplified with the immunoSEQ multiplex PCR assay covering 54 Vbeta and 13 Jbeta segments. Bias from PCR amplification was corrected by using a synthetic template baseline for primer optimization and for computational correction. The study's own analysis went as follows. Reads were annotated to V, D and J genes according to IMGT and were analyzed with immunoSEQ Analyzer, with only productive sequences retained. To calculate clonality, Shannon entropy was normalized by log2 of the number of productive unique sequences and then subtracted from one. For each patient and control, public and private clones were evaluated among the 100 most prevalent clones. A clone was defined as Susac-specific if it was absent from the healthy and MS cohorts, from roughly 990 published viral clones and from other ImmuneACCESS disease sequences. The raw public reads went through TCRdb reprocessing: fastp at Q25, MiXCR clone calling, in-frame beta chains kept. Identical CDR3 protein sequences are pooled into one entry, listed with their most common genes and DNA. These V and J calls are TCRdb output, not the study's own analysis. The sample contains over 100,000 distinct CDR3 sequences, nearly 95% of them found a single time. The ten largest clonotypes hold roughly 0.14% of the sample.

In this chain, TRBV7-3 is recombined with TRBJ2-2; no D gene call is confident. The receptor comes from a human donor in good health. The source material was CD4+ T cells from PBMCs. The CDR3 protein sequence reads: CASSPVRSNTGELFF. The DNA sequence is given as TGTGCCAGCAGCCCGGTTCGGTCCAACACCGGGGAGCTGTTTTTT.